This T cell receptor (beta chain) came from a study of T cell responses to AZD1222 COVID-19 vaccine listed by TCRdb under 2021. A note on the overall study: Because spike-specific TCR depth and breadth did not differ between the two schedules, AZD1222 recipients who got a second dose at roughly 4 weeks were pooled with those who got a second dose at roughly 12 weeks. TCR sequencing was performed for 233 trial participants, of whom approximately 200 were given two doses of AZD1222 and approximately 25 were given two doses of MenACWY control vaccine. Trial participants were enrolled by age into 18-55, 56-69 and 70-plus year subgroups, with roughly 160, 29 and 62 TCR-sequenced participants respectively.

Here is what the overall study found, with its caveats: Spike-specific TCR breadth and depth rose significantly after two AZD1222 doses compared with day 0 and with MenACWY recipients. In the small 56-69-year group, the increase in depth fell short of significance, most likely because of low power. CD4 TCRs associated with the vaccine covered the entire spike protein, and the dominant responses were in regions 160-218 and 743-854. Because no day 14 peak-response samples were available, repertoires were characterized only after the peak T cell response. Conclusions about previously exposed vaccinees were limited because only a handful of AZD1222 recipients were SARS-CoV-2 seropositive at baseline. Most participants were white British and females outnumbered males, and the authors suggested that clonal diversity may have been underestimated. Reportedly, close to half of the unique spike-specific TCRs recognized epitopes lying outside the regions that are mutated in the B.1.351 and B.1.1.7 variants.

The label giving this sample's time point can be read as: baseline before first vaccination. The vaccinee samples were drawn from two UK trials, COV001 and COV002, one of which was a single-blind randomized controlled phase 2/3 trial testing AZD1222 (ChAdOx1 nCoV-19) in healthy adults. For TCRbeta chain sequencing, PBMC samples were collected from trial participants at day 0 and at day 28 after the second dose. The germline V gene specifies SGHRS as CDR1 and YFSETQ as CDR2. V trim: 3 bases; J trim: 4 bases; unmatched bases: 12. Its CDR3 holds 17 amino acids, cysteine through phenylalanine. The sequence is cut down to CDR3 DNA, 51 bases in frame from base 1. About this clone: The clone's antigen remains unknown. There are no base qualities to consult, and no much larger clone falls within one base.

The CDR3 regions of human TCRbeta chains were analyzed by immunosequencing. As for the original processing: TCRs in the repertoires were matched against a reference library of SARS-CoV-2-specific TCRs that had been generated with the MIRA antigen-specificity platform. Breadth was defined as the fraction of unique TCRs that were SARS-CoV-2-associated. Depth was defined as the fraction of total T cells that were SARS-CoV-2-associated. Using the MIRA data, each spike-specific TCR was mapped to the spike region that the TCR reacts to and placed in a CD4 or CD8 class. Log10-transformed breadth and depth values were compared by one-way ANOVA with Sidak's multiple comparisons tests. TCRdb mirrors the immuneACCESS table, restricted to in-frame sequences. Some clones are absent from its copies; in checked studies, under half trace to an unresolved V gene, and the reason for the others is unknown. Clone size and V and J calls were adopted from that table, with D and trimming inferred from the DNA. Present in this sample are about 100,000 clones, 75% to 95% of which were seen just once. Of the sample, 1.3% is held by the ten largest clones.

This clonotype was obtained from an adult in good health. The material was peripheral blood, obtained on day 0 of AZD1222 vaccination. The V gene is TRBV5-1 and the J gene is TRBJ2-5; the junction holds 10 bases that match TRBD1. Read as DNA, the sequence is TGCGCCAGCAGCTCACTCCCGGGACAGGGGTTGGGAGAGACCCAGTACTTC. Its coded protein is CASSSLPGQGLGETQYF.